The 29 T cell receptor beta chains reported below all come from one sample, sequenced in a study of identical twins. TCRdb independently ran MiXCR on the 5' RACE reads; one entry per CDR3 protein. The sample holds roughly 1,500,000 distinct CDR3 sequences; 25% to 35% are singletons and the top ten take 0.25% to 0.3%. The sample taken for sequencing was cord blood. The source of these receptors is a newborn girl in good health.

This clonotype appeared a few times. The chain recombines TRBV20-1 with TRBJ2-1, with 11 bases that match TRBD2. Germline CDR1 is DFQATT and CDR2 is SNEGSKA (reference sequence). The CDR3 runs 14 residues. Written as DNA, the CDR3 is TGCAGAGGTAGCGGGGGGGTGAAATACAATGAGCAGTTCTTC. Translated, it gives CRGSGGVKYNEQFF.

J is TRBJ2-5 and V is TRBV4-2, with a weak D call TRBD2 (6 bases). V was cut by 2 bases and J by 11 bases, with 18 bases left in between. This CDR3 contains 14 residues. Germline V gene sequence: CDR1 LGHNA, CDR2 YNFKEQ. This chain's CDR3 is CASSQPIAVNEQYF. CDR3 nucleotide sequence: TGTGCCAGCAGCCAACCTATAGCGGTTAATGAGCAGTACTTC.

The chain uses TRBV27 and TRBJ2-3; D possibly corresponds to TRBD1 (5 bases). This CDR3 has 18 residues. V was cut by 2 bases and J by 0 bases, with 18 bases left in between. CDR1 is MNHEY, CDR2 SMNVEV, per germline (reference sequence). The CDR3 loop is CASSLRRRQLTSTDTQYF. The CDR3 DNA reads as TGTGCCAGCAGTTTACGCCGAAGACAGCTTACTAGCACAGATACGCAGTATTTT.

This clonotype was recorded at least ten times. The chain uses TRBV14 and TRBJ2-6, with unresolved D. Between the trimmed V and J ends, which lost 2 bases and 0 bases, there was a span of 8 bases. The CDR3 is made up of 16 amino acids. Per the germline V gene, CDR1 is SGHDN and CDR2 is FVKESK. The CDR3 sequence is CASSQKFSSGANVLTF. CDR3 nucleotide sequence: TGTGCCAGCAGCCAAAAATTTAGCTCTGGGGCCAACGTCCTGACTTTC. Full variable domain (missing parts from reference TRBV14 and TRBJ2-6): EAGVTQFPSHSVIEKGQTVTLRCDPISGHDNLYWYRRVMGKEIKFLLHFVKESKQDESGMPNNRFLAERTGGTYSTLKVQPAELEDSGVYFCASSQKFSSGANVLTFGAGSRLTVL.

The chain links TRBV6-1 to TRBJ1-6, with D hard to call. Trimming shortened V by 0 bases and J by 6 bases, and 3 bases separated the two germline ends. Per the germline V gene, CDR1 is MNHNS and CDR2 is SASEGT. The CDR3 totals 13 residues. The CDR3 coding sequence is TGTGCCAGCAGTGAAGCGCCTAATTCACCCCTCCACTTT. Translated: CASSEAPNSPLHF.

This chain connects TRBV4-1 to TRBJ2-5, with a tentative D call TRBD2 (6 bases). Germline V CDR1 and CDR2: MGHRA, YSYEKL. This CDR3 spans 14 amino acids. V lost 2 bases and J lost 2, with 9 bases in between. This CDR3 reads CASSQSSGQETQYF. The CDR3 DNA is TGCGCCAGCAGCCAAAGCAGCGGGCAAGAGACCCAGTACTTC.

The CDR3: CAIRDSYYEQYF. In DNA form, the CDR3 reads TGTGCCATCAGGGACAGTTACTACGAGCAGTACTTC. J is TRBJ2-7 and V is TRBV10-3; the D gene is possibly TRBD1 (6 bases). The V and J ends lost 6 bases and 3 bases respectively, with 9 bases between them. Germline values: CDR1 ENHRY, CDR2 SYGVKD. This CDR3 spans 12 amino acids.

J is TRBJ1-1 and V is TRBV3-1, with 10 bases identical to TRBD1. Germline values: CDR1 LGHDT, CDR2 YNNKEL (reference sequence). The CDR3 is 15 residues long. V lost 4 bases and J lost 1; bases outside the gene matches: 3. The CDR3 sequence is CASSPGQGKNTEAFF. The CDR3 region has the DNA TGTGCCAGCAGCCCGGGACAGGGGAAGAACACTGAAGCTTTCTTT.

This chain joins TRBV20-1 and TRBJ2-7; D possibly corresponds to TRBD2 (6 bases). Looked up from germline, CDR1 is DFQATT and CDR2 is SNEGSKA (reference sequence). CDR3 length: 14 amino acids. Trimming left V 0 bases short and J 6 bases short, with 15 bases between. Here the CDR3 reads CSAREDYRSVEQYF. The DNA of the CDR3 is TGCAGTGCTAGAGAGGACTATCGTTCCGTCGAGCAGTACTTC.

This clonotype was found a few times. The rearrangement uses TRBV5-1 and TRBJ2-1, with 11 positions matching TRBD2. Unmatched junction bases numbered 9, after V lost 4 bases and J lost 0 bases. The germline CDR1 and CDR2 sequences are SGHRS and YFSETQ. This CDR3 comprises 18 residues. The CDR3 loop reads CASSPVRTSGYSYNEQFF. The CDR3 DNA reads as TGCGCCAGCAGCCCGGTTCGGACTAGCGGGTACTCCTACAATGAGCAGTTCTTC.

The V gene is TRBV20-1, the J gene TRBJ2-3, with 7 nucleotides matching TRBD2. Per the germline V gene, CDR1 is DFQATT and CDR2 is SNEGSKA (reference sequence). The V gene end was trimmed by 0 bases and the J gene end by 6 bases; junction bases not matched to a gene: 12. The CDR3 contains 16 residues. In DNA form, the CDR3 reads TGCAGTGCTAGAGATTTGTCAGCGGGACGGAGGGATACGCAGTATTTT. This encodes CSARDLSAGRRDTQYF.

The rearrangement joins TRBV27 to TRBJ1-1, with a weak D call TRBD1 (5 bases). The V gene's germline CDR1 is MNHEY and CDR2 SMNVEV (reference sequence). There are 12 residues in the CDR3. V lost 6 bases, J lost 7 bases, and 12 bases lay in between. The CDR3 DNA reads as TGTGCCAGCAGCCTGACAGAGCTTGAAGCTTTCTTT. Translated: CASSLTELEAFF.

CDR3 sequence: CATSSELRGYGYTF. The CDR3 region has the DNA TGTGCCACCAGCAGCGAACTTAGGGGGTATGGCTACACCTTC. The V and J genes are TRBV15 and TRBJ1-2, with D maybe TRBD1 (6 bases). V lost 3 bases to trimming and J lost 5 bases, with 13 bases between them. The CDR3 runs 14 residues. Germline CDR1 LNHNV, CDR2 YYDKDF (reference sequence).

This clonotype was recorded a few times. The rearrangement joins TRBV12-3 or TRBV12-4 to TRBJ1-1; the D is unclear. The ends were cut back, 6 bases at V and 0 bases at J, with 11 bases in the middle. The CDR3 has 14 residues. DNA for the CDR3: TGTGCCAGCAGGATCCGACATTTGAACACTGAAGCTTTCTTT. Encoded protein: CASRIRHLNTEAFF.

The rearrangement joins TRBV27 to TRBJ1-1; the D gene is possibly TRBD1 (5 bases). The length of the CDR3 is 14 residues. Looked up from germline, CDR1 is MNHEY and CDR2 is SMNVEV (reference sequence). V was pared by 4 bases and J by 9 bases, with 18 bases between. The CDR3 loop is CASSSPGVGAKAFF. The DNA of the CDR3 is TGTGCCAGCAGTTCCCCGGGGGTGGGAGCGAAAGCTTTCTTT.

V usage is TRBV20-1 and J usage is TRBJ1-2, with D unclear. In germline, CDR1 is DFQATT, CDR2 SNEGSKA (reference sequence). V was trimmed by 0 bases and J by 2 bases, leaving 10 bases between them. The CDR3 sequence is 14 residues long. In DNA form, the CDR3 reads TGCAGTGCTAGAGATGGTCCGGGGAACTATGGCTACACCTTC. Its translation: CSARDGPGNYGYTF.

This clonotype has more than one count but fewer than ten. The DNA for the CDR3 is TGTGCCACCAGTGACCCGACAGGGTTTAAAGGACCAAGCGCAGATACGCAGTATTTT. Protein: CATSDPTGFKGPSADTQYF. The chain is built from TRBV24-1 and TRBJ2-3, with 7 bases that match TRBD1. The CDR3 runs 19 residues. Germline trimming cut 4 bases from V and 4 bases from J; bases unmatched to any gene: 19. Germline lookup yields CDR1 KGHDR and CDR2 SFDVKD.

This rearrangement joins TRBV28 to TRBJ2-3; TRBD2 might be the D (6 bases). Looked up from germline, CDR1 is MDHEN and CDR2 is SYDVKM. V was clipped by 4 bases and J by 3 bases, with 14 bases between them. This CDR3 region has 15 residues. CDR3 DNA sequence: TGTGCCAGCAGTTACGGGTCGGGAGCGACAGATACGCAGTATTTT. Translation: CASSYGSGATDTQYF.

This chain connects TRBV28 to TRBJ1-1; D is possibly TRBD1 (5 bases). Germline CDR1 MDHEN, CDR2 SYDVKM. CDR3 size: 15 residues. V lost 6 bases and J 1 base, leaving 15 bases between the germline ends. CDR3 nucleotide sequence: TGTGCCAGCAGCCGACTGGACACAGGGAACACTGAAGCTTTCTTT. Translated, it gives CASSRLDTGNTEAFF.

In regard to this clonotype: It is likely a read error, because the conserved phenylalanine at the end of the CDR3 is missing. Here the CDR3 DNA reads TGCAGTGCTAGTGTCTCTAGCACAGATACGCAGTATTCT. Protein product: CSASVSSTDTQYS. The rearrangement links TRBV20-1 to TRBJ2-3; D gene uncertain. Germline CDR1 reads DFQATT; CDR2 reads SNEGSKA (reference sequence). The germline V and J ends were trimmed by 3 bases and 0 bases, with 7 bases remaining between them. The CDR3 covers 13 residues.

This chain joins TRBV6-5 and TRBJ2-3, with a possible D match to TRBD1 (6 bases). V was trimmed by 6 bases and J by 0 bases, leaving 16 bases between them. Germline V gene sequence: CDR1 MNHEY, CDR2 SVGAGI. This CDR3 has 16 amino acids. The CDR3 is CASRRGMGSSTDTQYF. In nucleotides, the CDR3 is TGTGCCAGCAGAAGGGGGATGGGTTCTAGCACAGATACGCAGTATTTT.

This clonotype has more than one count but fewer than ten. The chain recombines TRBV5-6 with TRBJ1-2; possibly TRBD1 for D (5 bases). This CDR3 has 14 residues. With 0 bases removed from V and 8 bases from J, the gap between germline ends came to 14 bases. Germline V gives CDR1 SGHDT, CDR2 YYEEEE. The CDR3 loop reads CASSLESRVNGYTF. Written as DNA, the CDR3 is TGTGCCAGCAGCTTGGAGAGCAGGGTGAACGGCTACACCTTC.

Here the CDR3 reads CASSQGRKLEQYF. In DNA form, the CDR3 reads TGCGCCAGCAGCCAGGGCCGTAAGCTCGAGCAGTACTTC. The chain uses TRBV4-3 and TRBJ2-7; no definite D call. The V gene's germline CDR1 is LGHNA and CDR2 YSLEER. V lost 3 bases, J lost 6 bases, and 12 bases lay in between. This CDR3 has 13 amino acids.

This clonotype occurred a few times. The rearrangement links TRBV7-2 to TRBJ2-7; D is unclear. TRBJ2-1 matches the DNA end more closely, so the J call is doubtful. Germline V lookup: CDR1 SGHTA, CDR2 FQGNSA. CDR3 length: 14 amino acids. CDR3 loop: CASSLGGPTNEQFF. The CDR3 DNA sequence: TGTGCCAGCAGCTTAGGTGGCCCGACGAATGAGCAGTTCTTC.

This sequence joins TRBV7-2 and TRBJ2-7; D unresolved. V gave up 0 bases and J gave up 6 bases, with 12 bases separating them. The germline CDR1 and CDR2 sequences are SGHTA and FQGNSA. The CDR3 contains 14 residues. CDR3 DNA sequence: TGTGCCAGCAGCTTAGCGCTTATGACTTCCGAGCAGTACTTC. Translated, it gives CASSLALMTSEQYF.

The chain joins TRBV24-1 to TRBJ2-2; TRBD2 is a possible D gene (5 bases). CDR1 and CDR2 (germline): KGHDR, SFDVKD. The V end was cut by 9 bases, the J end by 6 bases, with 10 bases between. CDR3 length: 12 amino acids. The CDR3 here is CATRGSAGELFF. DNA of the CDR3: TGTGCCACCCGAGGGAGTGCCGGGGAGCTGTTTTTT.

V and J are TRBV4-2 and TRBJ1-5; TRBD1 aligns across 9 bases. Trimming at V came to 3 bases and at J to 2 bases, leaving 2 bases not matched to a gene. CDR1 and CDR2 from the germline V gene are LGHNA and YNFKEQ. The CDR3 totals 15 residues. This chain's CDR3 is CASSHRTGGNQPQHF. The CDR3 region has the DNA TGTGCCAGCAGCCACCGGACAGGGGGCAATCAGCCCCAGCATTTT.

The chain links TRBV28 to TRBJ2-5; 9 bases line up with TRBD1. V lost 5 bases, J lost 5 bases, and 12 bases stayed unmatched. The germline V gene has CDR1 MDHEN and CDR2 SYDVKM. The CDR3 spans 16 residues. This CDR3 reads CASSLGTGLLPETQYF. The CDR3 bases are TGTGCCAGCAGTCTAGGGACAGGGCTGCTTCCTGAGACCCAGTACTTC.

Only a few counts were recorded for this clonotype. This chain uses TRBV20-1 with TRBJ1-5, with D maybe TRBD1 (6 bases). CDR3 size: 14 residues. The germline V gene has CDR1 DFQATT and CDR2 SNEGSKA (reference sequence). Trimming removed 3 bases at V and 5 bases at J, with 14 bases between. The CDR3 coding sequence is TGCAGTGCTAGCCGGGACATCGGGTATCAGCCCCAGCATTTT. Translation gives CSASRDIGYQPQHF.